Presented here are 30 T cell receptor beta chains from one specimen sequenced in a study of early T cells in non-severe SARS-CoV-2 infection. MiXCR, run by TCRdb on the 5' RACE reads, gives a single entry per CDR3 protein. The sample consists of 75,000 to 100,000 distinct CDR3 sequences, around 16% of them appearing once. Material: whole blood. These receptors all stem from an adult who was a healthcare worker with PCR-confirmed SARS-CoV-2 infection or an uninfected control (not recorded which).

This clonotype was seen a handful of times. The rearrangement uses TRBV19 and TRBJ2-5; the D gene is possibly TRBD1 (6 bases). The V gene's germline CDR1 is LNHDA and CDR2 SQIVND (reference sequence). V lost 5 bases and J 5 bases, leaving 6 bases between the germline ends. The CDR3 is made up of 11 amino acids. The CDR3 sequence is CASSDRETQYF. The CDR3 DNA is TGTGCCAGTAGTGACAGGGAGACCCAGTACTTC. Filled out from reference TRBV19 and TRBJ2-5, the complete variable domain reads DGGITQSPKYLFRKEGQNVTLSCEQNLNHDAMYWYRQDPGQGLRLIYYSQIVNDFQKGDIAEGYSVSREKKESFPLTVTSAQKNPTAFYLCASSDRETQYFGPGTRLLVL.

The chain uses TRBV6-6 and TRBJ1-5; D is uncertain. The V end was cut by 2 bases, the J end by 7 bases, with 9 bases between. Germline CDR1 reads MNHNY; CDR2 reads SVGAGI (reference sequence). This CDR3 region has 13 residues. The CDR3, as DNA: TGTGCCAGCAGTTACCGGGAGTTCCAGCCCCAGCATTTT. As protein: CASSYREFQPQHF.

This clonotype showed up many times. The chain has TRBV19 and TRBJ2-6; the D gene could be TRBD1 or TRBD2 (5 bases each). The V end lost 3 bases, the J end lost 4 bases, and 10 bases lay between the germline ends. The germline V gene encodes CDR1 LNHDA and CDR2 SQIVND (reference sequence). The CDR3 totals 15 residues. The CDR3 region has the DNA TGTGCCAGTAGTATCGAGGGGACCGGGGCCAACGTCCTGACTTTC. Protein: CASSIEGTGANVLTF.

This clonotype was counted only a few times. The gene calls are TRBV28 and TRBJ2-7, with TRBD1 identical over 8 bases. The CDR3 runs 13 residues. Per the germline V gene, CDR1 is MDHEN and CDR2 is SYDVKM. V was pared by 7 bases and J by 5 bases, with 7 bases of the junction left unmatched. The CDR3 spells CASMRTGFHEQYF. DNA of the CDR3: TGTGCCAGCATGCGGACAGGGTTTCACGAGCAGTACTTC. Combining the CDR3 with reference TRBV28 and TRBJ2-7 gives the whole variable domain DVKVTQSSRYLVKRTGEKVFLECVQDMDHENMFWYRQDPGLGLRLIYFSYDVKMKEKGDIPEGYSVSREKKERFSLILESASTNQTSMYLCASMRTGFHEQYFGPGTRLTVT.

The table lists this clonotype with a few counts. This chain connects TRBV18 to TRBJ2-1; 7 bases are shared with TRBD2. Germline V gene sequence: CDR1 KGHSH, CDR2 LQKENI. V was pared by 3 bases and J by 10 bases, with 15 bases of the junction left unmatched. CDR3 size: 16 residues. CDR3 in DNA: TGTGCCAGCTCACCCTACGGGGAGGGGCCCACCCGCGAGCAGTTCTTC. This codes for CASSPYGEGPTREQFF.

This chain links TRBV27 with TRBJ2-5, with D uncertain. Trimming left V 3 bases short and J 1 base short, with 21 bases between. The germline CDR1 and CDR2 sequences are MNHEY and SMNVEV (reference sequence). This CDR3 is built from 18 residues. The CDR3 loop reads CASSFRPLRPDVQETQYF. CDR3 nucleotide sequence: TGTGCCAGCAGTTTCCGCCCTTTAAGGCCGGACGTCCAAGAGACCCAGTACTTC.

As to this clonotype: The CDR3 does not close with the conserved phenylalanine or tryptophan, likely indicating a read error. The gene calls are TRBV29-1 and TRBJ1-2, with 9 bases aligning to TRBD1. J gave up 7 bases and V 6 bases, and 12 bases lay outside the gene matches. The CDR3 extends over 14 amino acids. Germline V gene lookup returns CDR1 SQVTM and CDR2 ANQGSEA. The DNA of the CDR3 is TGCAGCGTCGCCTGGACAGGGGAATATGGTGGCTACACCTCC. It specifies CSVAWTGEYGGYTS.

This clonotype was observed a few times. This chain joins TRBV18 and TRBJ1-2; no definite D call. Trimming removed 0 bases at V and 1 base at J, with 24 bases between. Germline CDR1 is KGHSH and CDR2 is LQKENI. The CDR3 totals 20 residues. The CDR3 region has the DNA TGTGCCAGCTCACCACCTCGAACGCAGCCCGAAACAGTCTTTAACTATGGCTACACCTTC. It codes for CASSPPRTQPETVFNYGYTF.

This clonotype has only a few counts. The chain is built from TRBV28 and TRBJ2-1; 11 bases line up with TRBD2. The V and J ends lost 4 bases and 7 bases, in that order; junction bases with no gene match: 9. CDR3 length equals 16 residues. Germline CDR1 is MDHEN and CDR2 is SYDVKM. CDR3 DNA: TGTGCCAGCAGTTCTCTTCCTAGCGGGGGGAGGAATGAGCAGTTCTTC. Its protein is CASSSLPSGGRNEQFF.

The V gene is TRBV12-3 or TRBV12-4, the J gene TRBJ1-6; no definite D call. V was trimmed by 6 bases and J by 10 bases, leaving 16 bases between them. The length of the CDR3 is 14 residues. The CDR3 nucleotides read TGTGCCAGCAGCTCGACCGACAATCGCTCACCCCTCCACTTT. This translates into CASSSTDNRSPLHF.

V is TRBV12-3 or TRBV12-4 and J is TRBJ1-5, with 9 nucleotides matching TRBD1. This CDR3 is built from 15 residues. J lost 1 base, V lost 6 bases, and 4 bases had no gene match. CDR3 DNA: TGTGCCAGCAGACTCGGGACAGGGAGCAATCAGCCCCAGCATTTT. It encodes CASRLGTGSNQPQHF.

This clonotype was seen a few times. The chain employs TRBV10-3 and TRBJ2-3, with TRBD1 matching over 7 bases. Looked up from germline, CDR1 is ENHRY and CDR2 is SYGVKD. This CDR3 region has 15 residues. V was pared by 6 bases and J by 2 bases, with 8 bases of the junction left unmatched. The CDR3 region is CAIRSGQTATDTQYF. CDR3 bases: TGTGCCATCAGATCGGGACAGACCGCCACAGATACGCAGTATTTT.

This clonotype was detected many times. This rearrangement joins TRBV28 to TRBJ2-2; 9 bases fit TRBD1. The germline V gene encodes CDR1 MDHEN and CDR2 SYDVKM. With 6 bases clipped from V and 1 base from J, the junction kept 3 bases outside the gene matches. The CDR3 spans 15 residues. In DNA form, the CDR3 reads TGTGCCAGCAGCTCGGGACAGGGGAACACCGGGGAGCTGTTTTTT. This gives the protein CASSSGQGNTGELFF.

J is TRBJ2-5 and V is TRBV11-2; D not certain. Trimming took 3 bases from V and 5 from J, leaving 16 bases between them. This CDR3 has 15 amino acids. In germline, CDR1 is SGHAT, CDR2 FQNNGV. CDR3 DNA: TGTGCCAGCAGCTTGGCGATTGGTAGCCCGGAGACCCAGTACTTC. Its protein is CASSLAIGSPETQYF. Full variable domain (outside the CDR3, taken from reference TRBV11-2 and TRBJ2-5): EAGVAQSPRYKIIEKRQSVAFWCNPISGHATLYWYQQILGQGPKLLIQFQNNGVVDDSQLPKDRFSAERLKGVDSTLKIQPAKLEDSAVYLCASSLAIGSPETQYFGPGTRLLVL.

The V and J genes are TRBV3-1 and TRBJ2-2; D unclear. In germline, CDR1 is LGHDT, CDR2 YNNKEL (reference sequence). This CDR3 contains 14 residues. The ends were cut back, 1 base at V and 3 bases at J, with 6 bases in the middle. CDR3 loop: CASSQGPHTGELFF. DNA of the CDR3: TGTGCCAGCAGCCAAGGACCGCACACCGGGGAGCTGTTTTTT.

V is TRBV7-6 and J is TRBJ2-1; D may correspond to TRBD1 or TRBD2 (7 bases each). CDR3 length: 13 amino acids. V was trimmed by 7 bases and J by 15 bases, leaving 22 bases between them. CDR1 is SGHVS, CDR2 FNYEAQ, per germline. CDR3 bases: TGTGCCAGCACCCAGGGGGGAGGGACAGCACTGTTCTTC. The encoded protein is CASTQGGGTALFF. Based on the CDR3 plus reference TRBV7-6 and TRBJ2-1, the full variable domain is GAGVSQSPRYKVTKRGQDVALRCDPISGHVSLYWYRQALGQGPEFLTYFNYEAQQDKSGLPNDRFSAERPEGSISTLTIQRTEQRDSAMYRCASTQGGGTALFFGPGTRLTVL.

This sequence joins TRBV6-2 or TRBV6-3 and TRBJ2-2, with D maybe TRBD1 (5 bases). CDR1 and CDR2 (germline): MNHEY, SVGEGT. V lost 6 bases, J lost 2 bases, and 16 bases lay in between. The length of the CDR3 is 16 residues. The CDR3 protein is CASRALLGPNTGELFF. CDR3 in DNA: TGTGCCAGCAGAGCACTCTTGGGGCCTAACACCGGGGAGCTGTTTTTT.

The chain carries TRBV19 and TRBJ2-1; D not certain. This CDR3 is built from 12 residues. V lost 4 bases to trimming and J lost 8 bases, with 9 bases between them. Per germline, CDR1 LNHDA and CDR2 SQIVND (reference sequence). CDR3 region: CASSNLWDEQFF. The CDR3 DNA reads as TGTGCCAGTAGTAATCTATGGGATGAGCAGTTCTTC. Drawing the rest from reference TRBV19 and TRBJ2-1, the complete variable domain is DGGITQSPKYLFRKEGQNVTLSCEQNLNHDAMYWYRQDPGQGLRLIYYSQIVNDFQKGDIAEGYSVSREKKESFPLTVTSAQKNPTAFYLCASSNLWDEQFFGPGTRLTVL.

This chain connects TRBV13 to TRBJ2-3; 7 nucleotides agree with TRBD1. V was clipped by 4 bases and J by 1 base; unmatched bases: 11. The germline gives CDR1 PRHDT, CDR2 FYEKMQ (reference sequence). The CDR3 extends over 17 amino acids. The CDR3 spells CASSYDIDRVGTDTQYF. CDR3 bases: TGTGCCAGCAGCTACGACATCGACAGGGTCGGCACAGATACGCAGTATTTT.

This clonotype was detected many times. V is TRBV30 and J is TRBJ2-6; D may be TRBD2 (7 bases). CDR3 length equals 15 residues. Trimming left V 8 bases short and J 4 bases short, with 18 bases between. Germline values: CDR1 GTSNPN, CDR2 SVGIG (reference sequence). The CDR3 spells CAGGGPGLGANVLTF. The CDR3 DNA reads TGTGCCGGGGGGGGGCCCGGTCTAGGGGCCAACGTCCTGACTTTC.

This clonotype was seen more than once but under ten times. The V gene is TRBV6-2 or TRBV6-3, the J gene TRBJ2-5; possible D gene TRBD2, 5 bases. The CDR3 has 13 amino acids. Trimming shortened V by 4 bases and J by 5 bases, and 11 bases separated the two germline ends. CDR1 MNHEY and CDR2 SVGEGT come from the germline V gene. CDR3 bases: TGTGCCAGCAGTTCCTATCAGCGGGAGACCCAGTACTTC. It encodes CASSSYQRETQYF.

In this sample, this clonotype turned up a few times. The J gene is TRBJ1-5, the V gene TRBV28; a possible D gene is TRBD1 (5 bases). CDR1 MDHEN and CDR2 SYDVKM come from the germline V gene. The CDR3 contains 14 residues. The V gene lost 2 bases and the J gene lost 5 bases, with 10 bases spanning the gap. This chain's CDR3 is CASSLVGGYQPQHF. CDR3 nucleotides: TGTGCCAGCAGTTTAGTGGGGGGATATCAGCCCCAGCATTTT.

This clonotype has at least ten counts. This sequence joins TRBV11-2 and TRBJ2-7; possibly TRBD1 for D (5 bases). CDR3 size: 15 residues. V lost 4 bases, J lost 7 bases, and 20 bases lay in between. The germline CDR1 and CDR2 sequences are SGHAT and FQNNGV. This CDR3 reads CASSSRTSASWEQYF. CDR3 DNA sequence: TGTGCCAGCAGCTCCAGGACATCCGCCTCGTGGGAGCAGTACTTC.

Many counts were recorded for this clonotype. CDR3 amino acids: CASSQGGYEQYF. As DNA, the CDR3 is TGTGCCAGCAGCCAGGGGGGCTACGAGCAGTACTTC. V and J are TRBV28 and TRBJ2-7; a weak D match, TRBD1 (7 bases). V lost 6 bases and J lost 3, with 9 bases in between. CDR3 length equals 12 residues. Germline-derived CDR1 and CDR2 are MDHEN and SYDVKM.

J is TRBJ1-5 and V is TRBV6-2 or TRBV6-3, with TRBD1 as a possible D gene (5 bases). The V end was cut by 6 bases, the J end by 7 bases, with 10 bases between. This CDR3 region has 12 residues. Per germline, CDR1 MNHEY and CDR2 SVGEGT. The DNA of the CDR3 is TGTGCCAGCAGGGACATGGGCCAGCCCCAGCATTTT. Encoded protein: CASRDMGQPQHF.

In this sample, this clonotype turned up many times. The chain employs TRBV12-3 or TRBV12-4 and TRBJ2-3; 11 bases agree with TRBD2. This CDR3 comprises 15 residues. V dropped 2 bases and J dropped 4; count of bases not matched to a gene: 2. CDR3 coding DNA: TGTGCCAGCAGTTTAATAGCGGGAGGGCCAGATACGCAGTATTTT. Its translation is CASSLIAGGPDTQYF.

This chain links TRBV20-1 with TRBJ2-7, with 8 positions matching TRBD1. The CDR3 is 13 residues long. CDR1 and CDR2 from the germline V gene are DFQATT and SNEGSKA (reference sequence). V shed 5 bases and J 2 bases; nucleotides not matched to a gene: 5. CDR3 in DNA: TGCAGTGCTCGGACAGGGATTACCTACGAGCAGTACTTC. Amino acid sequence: CSARTGITYEQYF.

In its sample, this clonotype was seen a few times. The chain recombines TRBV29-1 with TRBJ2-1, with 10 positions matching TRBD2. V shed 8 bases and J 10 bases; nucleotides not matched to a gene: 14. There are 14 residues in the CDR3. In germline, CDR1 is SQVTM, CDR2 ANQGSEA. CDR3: CSSSGGTVGGEQFF. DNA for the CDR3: TGCAGCTCTAGCGGGGGAACCGTTGGGGGCGAGCAGTTCTTC.

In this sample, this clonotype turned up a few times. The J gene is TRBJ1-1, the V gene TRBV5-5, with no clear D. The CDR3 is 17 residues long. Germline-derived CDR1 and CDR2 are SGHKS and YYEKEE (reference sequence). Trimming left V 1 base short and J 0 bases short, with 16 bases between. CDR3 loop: CASSLSEAFIMNTEAFF. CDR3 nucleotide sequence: TGTGCCAGCAGCTTGTCGGAGGCCTTTATTATGAACACTGAAGCTTTCTTT.

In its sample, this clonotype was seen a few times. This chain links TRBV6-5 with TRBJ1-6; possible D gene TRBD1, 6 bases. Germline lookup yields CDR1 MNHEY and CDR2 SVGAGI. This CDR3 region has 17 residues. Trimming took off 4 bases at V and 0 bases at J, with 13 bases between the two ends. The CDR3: CASSSWTASSYNSPLHF. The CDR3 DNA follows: TGTGCCAGCAGTTCGTGGACAGCGAGCTCCTATAATTCACCCCTCCACTTT.